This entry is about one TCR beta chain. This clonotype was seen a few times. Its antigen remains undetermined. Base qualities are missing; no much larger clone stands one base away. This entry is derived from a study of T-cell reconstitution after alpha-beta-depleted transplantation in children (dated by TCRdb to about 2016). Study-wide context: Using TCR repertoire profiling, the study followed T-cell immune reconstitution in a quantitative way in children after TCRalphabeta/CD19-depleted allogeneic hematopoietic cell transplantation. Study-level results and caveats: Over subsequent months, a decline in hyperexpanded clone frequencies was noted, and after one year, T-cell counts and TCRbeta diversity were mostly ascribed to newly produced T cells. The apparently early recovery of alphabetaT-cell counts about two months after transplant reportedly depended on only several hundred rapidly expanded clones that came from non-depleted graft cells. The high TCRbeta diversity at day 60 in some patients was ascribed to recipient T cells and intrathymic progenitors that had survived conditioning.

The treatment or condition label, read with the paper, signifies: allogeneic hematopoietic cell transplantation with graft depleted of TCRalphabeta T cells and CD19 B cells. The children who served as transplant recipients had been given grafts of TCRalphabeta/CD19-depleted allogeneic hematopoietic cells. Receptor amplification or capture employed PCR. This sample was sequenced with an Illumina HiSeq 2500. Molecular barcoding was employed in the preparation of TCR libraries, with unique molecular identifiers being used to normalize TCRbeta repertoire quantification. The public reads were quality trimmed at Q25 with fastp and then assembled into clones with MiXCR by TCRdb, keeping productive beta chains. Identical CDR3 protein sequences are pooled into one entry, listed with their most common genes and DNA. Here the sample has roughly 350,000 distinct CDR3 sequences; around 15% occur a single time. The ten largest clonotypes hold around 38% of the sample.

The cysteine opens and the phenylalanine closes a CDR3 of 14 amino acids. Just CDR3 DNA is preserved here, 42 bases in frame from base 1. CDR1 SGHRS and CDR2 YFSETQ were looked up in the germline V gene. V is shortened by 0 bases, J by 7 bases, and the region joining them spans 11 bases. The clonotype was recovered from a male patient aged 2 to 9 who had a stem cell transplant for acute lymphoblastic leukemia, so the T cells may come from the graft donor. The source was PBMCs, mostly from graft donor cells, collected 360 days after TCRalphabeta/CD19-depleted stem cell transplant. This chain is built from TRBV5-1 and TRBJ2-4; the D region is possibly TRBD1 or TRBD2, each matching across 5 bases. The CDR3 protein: CASSLGGTENIQYF. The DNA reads TGCGCCAGCAGCTTGGGGGGGACGGAGAACATTCAGTACTTC.